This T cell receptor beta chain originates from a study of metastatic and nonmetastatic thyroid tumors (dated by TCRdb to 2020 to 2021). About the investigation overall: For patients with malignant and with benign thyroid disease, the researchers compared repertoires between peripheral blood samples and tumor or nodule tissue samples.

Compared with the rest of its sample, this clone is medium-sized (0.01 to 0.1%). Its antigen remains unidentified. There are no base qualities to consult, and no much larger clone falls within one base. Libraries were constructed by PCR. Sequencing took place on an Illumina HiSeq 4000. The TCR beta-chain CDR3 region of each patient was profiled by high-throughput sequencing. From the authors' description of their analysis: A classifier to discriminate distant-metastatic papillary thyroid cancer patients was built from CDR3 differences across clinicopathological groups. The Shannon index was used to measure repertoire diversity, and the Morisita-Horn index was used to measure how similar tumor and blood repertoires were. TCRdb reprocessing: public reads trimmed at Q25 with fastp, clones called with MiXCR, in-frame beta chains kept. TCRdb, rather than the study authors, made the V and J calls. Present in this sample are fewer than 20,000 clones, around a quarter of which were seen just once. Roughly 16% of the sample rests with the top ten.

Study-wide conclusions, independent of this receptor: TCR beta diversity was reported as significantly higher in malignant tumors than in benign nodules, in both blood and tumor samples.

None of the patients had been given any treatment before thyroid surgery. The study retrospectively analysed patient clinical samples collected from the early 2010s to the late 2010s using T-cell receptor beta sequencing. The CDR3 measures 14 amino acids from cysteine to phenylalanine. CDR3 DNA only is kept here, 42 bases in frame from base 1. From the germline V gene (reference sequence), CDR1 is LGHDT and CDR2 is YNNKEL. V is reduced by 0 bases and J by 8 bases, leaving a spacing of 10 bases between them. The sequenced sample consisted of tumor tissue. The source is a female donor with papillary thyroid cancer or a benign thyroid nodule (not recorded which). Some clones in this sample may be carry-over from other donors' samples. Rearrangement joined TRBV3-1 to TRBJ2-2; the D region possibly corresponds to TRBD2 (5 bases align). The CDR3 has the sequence CASSQDRRGGELFF. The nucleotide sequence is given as TGTGCCAGCAGCCAAGATCGGAGAGGGGGGGAGCTGTTTTTT.